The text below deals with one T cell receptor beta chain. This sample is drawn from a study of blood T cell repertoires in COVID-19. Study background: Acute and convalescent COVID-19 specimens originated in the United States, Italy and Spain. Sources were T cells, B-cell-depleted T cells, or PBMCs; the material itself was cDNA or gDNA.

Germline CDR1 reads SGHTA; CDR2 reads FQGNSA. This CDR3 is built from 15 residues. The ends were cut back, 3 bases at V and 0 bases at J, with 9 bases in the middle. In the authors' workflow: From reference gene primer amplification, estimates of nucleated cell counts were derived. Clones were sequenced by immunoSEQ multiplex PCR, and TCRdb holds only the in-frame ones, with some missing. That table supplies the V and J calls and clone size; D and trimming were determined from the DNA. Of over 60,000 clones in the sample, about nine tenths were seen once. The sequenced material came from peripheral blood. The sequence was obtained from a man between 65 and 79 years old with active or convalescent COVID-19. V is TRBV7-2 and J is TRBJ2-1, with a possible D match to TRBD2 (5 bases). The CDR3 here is CASSFQSGSYNEQFF. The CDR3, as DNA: TGTGCCAGCAGCTTTCAAAGCGGCTCCTACAATGAGCAGTTCTTC.